These 27 T cell receptor beta chains share one sample of origin, sequenced in a study of blood T cell repertoires in COVID-19. The data were produced by immunoSEQ multiplex PCR, yet TCRdb's version contains in-frame clones alone and is incomplete. The table lists about 130,000 clones, more than 75% of them singletons. Sequences were obtained from peripheral blood. Receptors were obtained from a woman between 55 and 75 years old with acute or convalescent COVID-19.

The V gene is TRBV10-2, the J gene TRBJ1-1, with a possible D match to TRBD1 (5 bases). The germline gives CDR1 WSHSY, CDR2 SAAADI. The V end lost 8 bases, the J end lost 4 bases, and 17 bases lay between the germline ends. This CDR3 region has 14 residues. The CDR3 DNA follows: TGCGCCAGCCCCCCGAAGGGGCCGGGCACTGAAGCTTTCTTT. Residues: CASPPKGPGTEAFF.

This chain uses TRBV9 with TRBJ1-2; 7 positions match TRBD1. Trimming cost V 3 bases and J 7 bases; bases outside gene matches: 12. This CDR3 has 15 residues. The germline V gene encodes CDR1 SGDLS and CDR2 YYNGEE. The CDR3 region is CASSAGGLRSIGYTF. The CDR3, as DNA: TGTGCCAGCAGCGCAGGGGGGCTGCGCAGCATTGGCTACACCTTC.

The rearrangement uses TRBV6-6 and TRBJ1-5; no reliable D call. This CDR3 comprises 13 residues. Germline V lookup: CDR1 MNHNY, CDR2 SVGAGI (reference sequence). V lost 4 bases and J lost 5, with 9 bases in between. The CDR3 loop reads CASSWAYDQPQHF. The CDR3, as DNA: TGTGCCAGCAGTTGGGCCTACGATCAGCCCCAGCATTTT.

V and J are TRBV6-5 and TRBJ1-3; 7 bases are a match to TRBD1. The J segment lost 7 bases and the V segment lost 5 bases, leaving 5 bases of the junction unmatched. The germline gives CDR1 MNHEY, CDR2 SVGAGI. The CDR3 loop spans 13 amino acids. CDR3 residues: CASSTLGGNTIYF. The CDR3 coding sequence is TGTGCCAGCAGTACCCTAGGGGGCAACACCATATATTTT.

This clone appeared a single time. V usage is TRBV28 and J usage is TRBJ1-1; D may be TRBD1 (6 bases). CDR3 size: 13 residues. V was pared by 5 bases and J by 6 bases, with 13 bases between. Germline assignment: CDR1 MDHEN and CDR2 SYDVKM. For the CDR3, the DNA is TGTGCCAGCAGTGGAACAGGGATGGCTGAAGCTTTCTTT. It is translated as CASSGTGMAEAFF.

The chain has TRBV28 and TRBJ1-5; 11 bases fit TRBD1. The CDR3 runs 17 residues. V lost 6 bases to trimming and J lost 0 bases; unmatched junction nucleotides: 7. Germline CDR1 is MDHEN and CDR2 is SYDVKM. CDR3 in amino acids: CASSGQGAGSSNQPQHF. The CDR3 region has the DNA TGTGCCAGCAGCGGACAGGGGGCCGGTAGTAGCAATCAGCCCCAGCATTTT.

CDR3 nucleotides: TGTGCCAGCATAGTTAGGACAGGTGTAGGGAATGAGCAGTTCTTC. The encoded protein is CASIVRTGVGNEQFF. V and J are TRBV7-8 and TRBJ2-1, with 7 bases identical to TRBD1. Per germline, CDR1 SGHVS and CDR2 FQNEAQ. The CDR3 extends over 15 amino acids. The trim removed 7 bases at V and 7 bases at J, leaving 13 bases unmatched.

Only one count was recorded for this clone. This chain uses TRBV4-2 with TRBJ2-5; the D gene is possibly TRBD2 (6 bases). Per germline, CDR1 LGHNA and CDR2 YNFKEQ. There are 17 residues in the CDR3. The germline V and J ends were trimmed by 0 bases and 2 bases, with 16 bases remaining between them. The CDR3 region is CASSQDFGGGLQETQYF. The CDR3 nucleotides read TGTGCCAGCAGCCAAGATTTTGGGGGAGGCTTGCAAGAGACCCAGTACTTC.

The chain links TRBV29-1 to TRBJ1-2, with TRBD1 as a possible D gene (5 bases). V lost 6 bases and J 8 bases, leaving 25 bases between the germline ends. Per the germline V gene, CDR1 is SQVTM and CDR2 is ANQGSEA. This CDR3 is built from 15 residues. CDR3 nucleotides: TGCAGCGTCCGGGACGCCGGAGGAGGAGGGTTCGGCTACACCTTC. Translation gives CSVRDAGGGGFGYTF.

The V gene is TRBV10-3, the J gene TRBJ2-3, with no clear D. This CDR3 spans 13 amino acids. From germline, CDR1 is ENHRY and CDR2 SYGVKD. Trimming shortened V by 4 bases and J by 7 bases, and 12 bases separated the two germline ends. The CDR3 DNA follows: TGTGCCATCAGTGCGGGTGCGCGGTATACGCAGTATTTT. It translates to CAISAGARYTQYF.

The chain employs TRBV28 and TRBJ1-2; D not certain. The CDR3 length is 12 residues. The germline V and J ends were trimmed by 7 bases and 5 bases, with 11 bases remaining between them. Germline CDR1 and CDR2: MDHEN and SYDVKM. This chain's CDR3 is CASTHPGYGYTF. The CDR3 coding sequence is TGTGCCAGCACCCACCCGGGGTATGGCTACACCTTC.

The table lists this clone with a count of one. This sequence joins TRBV12-3 or TRBV12-4 and TRBJ2-7, with 8 bases lining up with TRBD1. This CDR3 is 13 amino acids long. The J segment lost 9 bases and the V segment lost 5 bases, leaving 9 bases of the junction unmatched. In DNA, the CDR3 is TGTGCCAGCAGTGCCGGACAGGGAGGTCGGCAGTACGTC. This sequence encodes CASSAGQGGRQYV.

The V call is TRBV7-8, the J call TRBJ1-2, with D perhaps TRBD1 (5 bases). This CDR3 has 17 residues. Trimming left V 3 bases short and J 4 bases short, with 21 bases between. Germline V gives CDR1 SGHVS, CDR2 FQNEAQ. CDR3 DNA sequence: TGTGCCAGCAGCTTGGGGACCATAGGGGCGGGGAGCTATGGCTACACCTTC. It encodes CASSLGTIGAGSYGYTF.

The gene calls are TRBV18 and TRBJ2-5; 9 positions match TRBD2. The CDR3 length is 16 residues. CDR1 and CDR2 from the germline V gene are KGHSH and LQKENI. V shed 8 bases, J shed 5 bases, and the junction held 15 bases outside the gene matches. The CDR3 is CASDAGASGISETQYF. The CDR3 nucleotides read TGTGCCAGCGACGCTGGGGCTAGCGGGATTTCGGAGACCCAGTACTTC.

This clone was counted only a few times. The chain links TRBV28 to TRBJ1-2; no clear D. V shed 1 base and J shed 1 base, with 4 bases lying between them. The length of the CDR3 is 13 residues. The germline gives CDR1 MDHEN, CDR2 SYDVKM. CDR3 coding DNA: TGTGCCAGCAGTTTATACAGTAACTATGGCTACACCTTC. Protein: CASSLYSNYGYTF.

This sequence joins TRBV3-1 (or the pseudogene TRBV3-2) and TRBJ1-5; no definite D call. Germline assignment: CDR1 LGHDT and CDR2 YNNKEL (reference sequence). The CDR3 has 13 residues. The ends were cut back, 5 bases at V and 5 bases at J, with 10 bases in the middle. CDR3 DNA sequence: TGTGCCAGCAGCATCGACGGGGATCAGCCCCAGCATTTT. Its translation is CASSIDGDQPQHF.

The V gene is TRBV2, the J gene TRBJ1-5; D is unclear. Deletions cut 3 bases from V and 3 bases from J, with 6 bases between. The germline V gene has CDR1 SNHLY and CDR2 FYNNEI. CDR3 length: 13 amino acids. The DNA for the CDR3 is TGTGCCAGCAGTGACAGTAACAATCAGCCCCAGCATTTT. Encoded protein: CASSDSNNQPQHF.

This clone showed up just a few times. The chain is built from TRBV9 and TRBJ1-1; D gene ambiguous. The CDR3 extends over 16 amino acids. The germline gives CDR1 SGDLS, CDR2 YYNGEE. V was pared by 5 bases and J by 1 base, with 18 bases between. The CDR3 nucleotides read TGTGCCAGCAGTGGAGCACGGGGAAGGAGGAACACTGAAGCTTTCTTT. Encoded protein: CASSGARGRRNTEAFF.

The rearrangement links TRBV19 to TRBJ1-1; 9 positions match TRBD1. Germline V lookup: CDR1 LNHDA, CDR2 SQIVND (reference sequence). The CDR3 runs to 14 residues. Trimming cost V 7 bases and J 7 bases; bases outside gene matches: 10. The CDR3 protein is CASTQGQGPGEAFF. CDR3 coding DNA: TGTGCCAGTACCCAGGGACAGGGCCCCGGTGAAGCTTTCTTT.

This clone appeared a single time. The same CDR3 also results from other DNA sequences found in this sample. The V call is TRBV18, the J call TRBJ2-5; D unclear. The CDR3 extends over 13 amino acids. Germline CDR1 is KGHSH and CDR2 is LQKENI. V lost 3 bases to trimming and J lost 2 bases, with 7 bases between them. The DNA of the CDR3 is TGTGCCAGCTCACCTTCGGTACAAGAGACCCAGTACTTC. It encodes CASSPSVQETQYF. Together with reference TRBV18 and TRBJ2-5, the CDR3 gives the full variable domain: NAGVMQNPRHLVRRRGQEARLRCSPMKGHSHVYWYRQLPEEGLKFMVYLQKENIIDESGMPKERFSAEFPKEGPSILRIQQVVRGDSAAYFCASSPSVQETQYFGPGTRLLVL.

This chain uses TRBV11-2 with TRBJ1-4, with D maybe TRBD1 (5 bases). Germline V gene sequence: CDR1 SGHAT, CDR2 FQNNGV. This CDR3 has 15 amino acids. V gave up 5 bases and J gave up 7 bases, with 17 bases separating them. CDR3: CASSPGGGRGEKLFF. DNA of the CDR3: TGTGCCAGCAGCCCGGGGGGGGGTCGTGGTGAAAAACTGTTTTTT.

The chain employs TRBV6-5 and TRBJ2-2, with D unresolved. Germline-derived CDR1 and CDR2 are MNHEY and SVGAGI. V was shortened by 6 bases and J by 5 bases, with 7 bases between the two germline ends. This CDR3 comprises 12 residues. CDR3 in DNA: TGTGCCAGCAGGCGCAAAACCGGGGAGCTGTTTTTT. This encodes CASRRKTGELFF.

The chain uses TRBV9 and TRBJ2-1, with a weak D call TRBD2 (7 bases). Trimming stripped 7 bases from V and 9 bases from J, with 23 bases between. CDR1 and CDR2 from the germline V gene are SGDLS and YYNGEE. There are 15 residues in the CDR3. CDR3: CASRPLGREGGEQFF. In DNA form, the CDR3 reads TGTGCCAGCCGACCCCTCGGCAGGGAGGGGGGTGAGCAGTTCTTC.

The chain uses TRBV15 and TRBJ1-6, with TRBD1 matching 7 bases. Germline V gives CDR1 LNHNV, CDR2 YYDKDF (reference sequence). Losses at the gene ends were 5 bases for V and 7 bases for J; bases not matched to a gene: 8. CDR3 length equals 15 residues. The CDR3 loop reads CATSAWDSRNSPLHF. The CDR3 nucleotides read TGTGCCACCAGCGCCTGGGACAGTAGAAATTCACCCCTCCACTTT.

The CDR3 loop is CASSLRPRGQRLSYEQYF. The CDR3 DNA sequence: TGTGCCAGCAGCCTGCGCCCCCGAGGGCAAAGGCTCTCCTACGAGCAGTACTTC. V and J are TRBV11-2 and TRBJ2-7, with D possibly TRBD2 on 5 matching bases. Germline CDR1 SGHAT, CDR2 FQNNGV. CDR3 length: 18 amino acids. Trimming took off 5 bases at V and 0 bases at J, with 23 bases between the two ends.

The CDR3 coding sequence is TGTGCCACCAGCGACTACAACACCGGGGAGCTGTTTTTT. Its translation: CATSDYNTGELFF. V and J are TRBV15 and TRBJ2-2, with D maybe TRBD2 (5 bases). CDR3 length: 13 residues. V was pared by 5 bases and J by 2 bases, with 6 bases between. Germline V gives CDR1 LNHNV, CDR2 YYDKDF (reference sequence).

This chain links TRBV21-1 with TRBJ2-1; TRBD1, the table's D call, was not compared with the DNA. TRBV21-1 is a known pseudogene. There are 18 residues in the CDR3. CDR3 amino acids: CACGRGTGGITVDNEQFF. DNA of the CDR3: TGTGCCTGTGGTAGAGGGACAGGGGGAATAACTGTGGACAATGAGCAGTTCTTC.